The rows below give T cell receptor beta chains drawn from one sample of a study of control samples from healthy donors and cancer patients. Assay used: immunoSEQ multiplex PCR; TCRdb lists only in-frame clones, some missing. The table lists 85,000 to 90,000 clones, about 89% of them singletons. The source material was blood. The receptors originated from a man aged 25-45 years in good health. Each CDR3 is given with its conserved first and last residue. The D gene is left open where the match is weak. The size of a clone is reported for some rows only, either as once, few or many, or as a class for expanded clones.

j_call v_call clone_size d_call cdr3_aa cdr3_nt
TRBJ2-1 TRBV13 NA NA CASSSRPTGQFF TGTGCCAGCAGCTCCAGACCCACAGGTCAGTTCTTC
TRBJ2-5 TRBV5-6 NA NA CASSLNRAETQYF TGTGCCAGCAGCTTGAACAGGGCCGAGACCCAGTACTTC
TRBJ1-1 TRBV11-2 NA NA CASSFHSVNTEAFF TGTGCCAGCAGCTTCCACAGCGTGAACACTGAAGCTTTCTTT
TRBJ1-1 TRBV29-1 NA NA CSVLSWGITEAFF TGCAGCGTACTCTCGTGGGGGATCACTGAAGCTTTCTTT
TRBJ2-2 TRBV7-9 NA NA CASSDRRAGTGELFF TGTGCCAGCAGCGACCGGAGGGCGGGAACCGGGGAGCTGTTTTTT
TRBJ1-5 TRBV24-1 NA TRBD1 CATSVPGQGNQPQHF TGTGCCACCAGCGTGCCGGGACAGGGCAATCAGCCCCAGCATTTT
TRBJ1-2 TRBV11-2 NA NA CASSYGTFNSDYGYTF TGTGCCAGCAGCTACGGGACCTTCAACTCGGACTATGGCTACACCTTC
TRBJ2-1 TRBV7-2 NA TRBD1 CASSPYGQGGDNEQFF TGTGCCAGCAGCCCCTACGGACAGGGGGGGGACAATGAGCAGTTCTTC
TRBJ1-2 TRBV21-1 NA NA CASSKAARVGDYGYTF TGTGCCAGCAGCAAAGCGGCCAGGGTGGGAGACTATGGCTACACCTTC
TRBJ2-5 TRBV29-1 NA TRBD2 CSVSSGGLVETQYF TGCAGCGTTTCGTCGGGGGGGCTCGTAGAGACCCAGTACTTC
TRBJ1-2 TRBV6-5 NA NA CASSFGWGAYGYTF TGTGCCAGCAGTTTCGGGTGGGGGGCATATGGCTACACCTTC
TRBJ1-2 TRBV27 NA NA CASSSVASQGVGGYTF TGTGCCAGCTCGTCGGTGGCCTCCCAGGGAGTAGGCGGCTACACCTTC
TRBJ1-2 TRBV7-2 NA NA CASSLANRREGYTF TGTGCCAGCAGCTTAGCTAACCGGAGGGAGGGCTACACCTTC
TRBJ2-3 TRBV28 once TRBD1 CASRDRVGPHSQYF TGTGCCAGCAGAGACAGGGTGGGACCTCATTCGCAGTATTTT
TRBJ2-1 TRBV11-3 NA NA CASSFGKGLLNEQFF TGTGCCAGCAGCTTCGGTAAGGGACTCCTAAATGAGCAGTTCTTC
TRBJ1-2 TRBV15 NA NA CATSRDQGPYGYTF TGTGCCACCAGCAGAGATCAGGGACCCTATGGCTACACCTTC
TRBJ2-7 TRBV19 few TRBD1 CASSTGQGIGSSYEQYF TGTGCCAGTAGTACCGGACAGGGGATAGGAAGTTCCTACGAGCAGTACTTC
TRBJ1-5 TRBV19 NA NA CASSMWPPDSNQPQHF TGTGCCAGTAGTATGTGGCCACCCGATAGCAATCAGCCCCAGCATTTT
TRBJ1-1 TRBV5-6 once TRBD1 CASSILTSQGEAFF TGTGCCAGCAGCATACTTACATCACAGGGGGAAGCTTTCTTT
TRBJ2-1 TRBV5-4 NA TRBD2 CASSLGGLAGKNEQFF TGTGCCAGCAGCTTGGGGGGACTAGCGGGGAAAAATGAGCAGTTCTTC
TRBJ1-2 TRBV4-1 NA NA CASSQGPEIFYGYTF TGCGCCAGCAGCCAGGGGCCCGAAATCTTCTATGGCTACACCTTC
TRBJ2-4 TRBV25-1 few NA CASSMGGAKNIQYF TGTGCCAGCAGTATGGGGGGAGCCAAAAACATTCAGTACTTC
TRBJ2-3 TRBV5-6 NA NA CASSLVGERDRWDTQYF TGTGCCAGCAGCTTGGTAGGGGAAAGGGATAGGTGGGATACGCAGTATTTT
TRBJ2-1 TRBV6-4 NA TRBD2 CATSGGNEQFF TGTGCCACGAGCGGGGGGAATGAGCAGTTCTTC
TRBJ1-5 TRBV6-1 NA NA CASSELGQGRNQPQHF TGTGCCAGCAGTGAATTGGGACAAGGAAGGAATCAGCCCCAGCATTTT
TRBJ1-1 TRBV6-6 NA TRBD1 CASTTGADTEAFF TGTGCCAGCACGACAGGGGCGGACACTGAAGCTTTCTTT
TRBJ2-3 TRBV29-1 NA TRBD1 CSVDYRTGERDTQYF TGCAGCGTTGATTATAGGACAGGGGAACGGGATACGCAGTATTTT
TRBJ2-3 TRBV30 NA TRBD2 CAWVRVAGGTDTQYF TGTGCCTGGGTACGGGTAGCGGGGGGTACAGATACGCAGTATTTT
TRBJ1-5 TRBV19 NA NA CASSITGSNQPQHF TGTGCCAGTAGTATAACAGGGAGCAATCAGCCCCAGCATTTT
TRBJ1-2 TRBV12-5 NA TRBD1 CASALDRDYGYTF TGTGCTAGTGCCCTTGACAGGGACTATGGCTACACCTTC
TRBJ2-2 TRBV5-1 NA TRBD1 CASSSDDRVSTGELFF TGCGCCAGCAGCTCAGATGACAGGGTGAGCACCGGGGAGCTGTTTTTT
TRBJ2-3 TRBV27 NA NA CASRLEFHRMGAETQYF TGTGCCAGCAGACTTGAATTTCACAGGATGGGGGCTGAGACGCAGTATTTT
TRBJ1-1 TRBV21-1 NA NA CASSKGIGRKGTEAFF TGTGCCAGCAGCAAAGGAATCGGTAGAAAGGGCACTGAAGCTTTCTTT
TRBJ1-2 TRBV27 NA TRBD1 CASSSTSDRGISYTF TGTGCCAGCAGTTCCACCTCGGACAGGGGTATTAGCTACACCTTC
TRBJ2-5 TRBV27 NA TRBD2 CASSHLAGEYQETQYF TGTGCCAGCAGTCACCTAGCGGGGGAATACCAAGAGACCCAGTACTTC
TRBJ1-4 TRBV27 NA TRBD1 CASSPWGQPEKLFF TGTGCCAGCAGTCCCTGGGGACAGCCCGAAAAACTGTTTTTT
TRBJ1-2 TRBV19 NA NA CASHEGPSYGYTF TGTGCCAGCCACGAGGGGCCCAGCTATGGCTACACCTTC
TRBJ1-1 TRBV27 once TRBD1 CASAFDSGTVTEAFF TGTGCCAGCGCCTTCGACTCAGGGACAGTCACTGAAGCTTTCTTT
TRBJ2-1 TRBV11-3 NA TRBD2 CASTLRGGGVGEQFF TGTGCCAGCACCCTCCGGGGGGGTGGGGTTGGGGAGCAGTTCTTC
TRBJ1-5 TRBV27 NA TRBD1 CASSSTGINQPQHF TGTGCCAGCAGTTCGACAGGGATCAATCAGCCCCAGCATTTT
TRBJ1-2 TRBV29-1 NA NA CSARDAYGYTF TGCAGCGCCCGCGACGCGTATGGCTACACCTTC
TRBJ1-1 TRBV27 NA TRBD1 CANTLTGTGGTEAFF TGTGCCAACACATTGACCGGGACAGGGGGCACTGAAGCTTTCTTT
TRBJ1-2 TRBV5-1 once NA CASSSDGVYGYTF TGCGCCAGCAGCTCCGACGGAGTCTATGGCTACACCTTC
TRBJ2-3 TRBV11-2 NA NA CASSLGRGFGTDTQYF TGTGCCAGCAGCTTAGGTAGGGGCTTTGGCACAGATACGCAGTATTTT
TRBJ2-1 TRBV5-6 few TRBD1 CASRTGTGGQNEQFF TGTGCCAGCAGAACCGGGACAGGGGGCCAGAATGAGCAGTTCTTC